A selection of T cell receptor beta chains follows, all from one sample in a study of shared clonotypes between healthy human individuals. TCRdb's copy holds only in-frame clones and misses some; the assay was immunoSEQ multiplex PCR. The sample shows fewer than 2.5 million clones, approximately 93% of them seen only once. The sample taken for sequencing was naive CD4+ T cells from PBMCs. The receptors were sampled from a man aged 18 to 30 in good health. Some clones in this sample may be carry-over from other donors' samples. Both conserved end residues are part of each CDR3. The D gene is left open where the match is weak. Size is stated for part of the rows, as once, few or many counts, or as a class when the clone is expanded.

j_gene,v_gene,d_gene,abundance,CDR3aa,CDR3nt
TRBJ2-7,TRBV5-4,.,.,CASSLDRYEQYF,TGTGCCAGCAGCTTGGACCGTTACGAGCAGTACTTC
TRBJ2-1,TRBV7-9,.,.,CASSLGAGWDEQFF,TGTGCCAGCAGCTTAGGGGCGGGCTGGGATGAGCAGTTCTTC
TRBJ1-5,TRBV9,.,.,CASSVDHSNQPQHF,TGTGCCAGCAGCGTAGATCATAGCAATCAGCCCCAGCATTTT
TRBJ1-2,TRBV10-3,.,once,CAISHSEVSYGYTF,TGTGCCATCAGCCATAGTGAGGTCTCCTATGGCTACACCTTC
TRBJ1-2,TRBV28,.,once,CASSLPGFDGYTF,TGTGCCAGCAGTTTGCCCGGATTTGATGGCTACACCTTC
TRBJ2-2,TRBV30,.,.,CAWRIALVGTGELFF,TGTGCCTGGAGGATAGCTTTAGTTGGGACCGGGGAGCTGTTTTTT
TRBJ1-1,TRBV2,TRBD1,few,CASTSPPGQMNTEAFF,TGTGCCAGCACCTCCCCCCCGGGACAGATGAACACTGAAGCTTTCTTT
TRBJ1-4,TRBV11-3,.,.,CASSLVPSAGANEKLFF,TGTGCCAGCAGCTTAGTGCCGTCGGCGGGGGCTAATGAAAAACTGTTTTTT
TRBJ1-5,TRBV7-2,TRBD1,once,CASSIQGAQPQHF,TGTGCCAGCAGCATACAGGGGGCTCAGCCCCAGCATTTT
TRBJ2-7,TRBV5-1,.,.,CASTQPYEQYF,TGCGCCAGCACTCAGCCCTACGAGCAGTACTTC
TRBJ2-7,TRBV6-6,.,.,CASSGRTPRNEQYF,TGTGCCAGCAGTGGTAGGACACCGAGGAACGAGCAGTACTTC
TRBJ2-5,TRBV29-1,TRBD2,.,CSVEGITSGPQYF,TGCAGCGTTGAAGGGATCACTAGCGGCCCCCAGTACTTC
TRBJ2-2,TRBV27,TRBD2,.,CASSLLISAGGPPGELFF,TGTGCCAGCAGTTTACTGATATCGGCGGGAGGGCCGCCCGGGGAGCTGTTTTTT
TRBJ2-3,TRBV5-1,TRBD2,.,CASSLSGSWDTQYF,TGCGCCAGCAGCTTAAGCGGGAGTTGGGATACGCAGTATTTT
TRBJ1-1,TRBV28,TRBD1,once,CASRAGGSGTEAFF,TGTGCCAGCAGGGCAGGGGGCTCAGGCACTGAAGCTTTCTTT
TRBJ1-5,TRBV11-2,TRBD1,.,CASSLEAGTGVLPQHF,TGTGCCAGCAGCTTAGAAGCCGGGACAGGGGTTCTGCCCCAGCATTTT